Here is one TCR beta chain with its context. This sample is drawn from a study of T cells after posttransplantation cyclophosphamide. Germline CDR1 LNHDA, CDR2 SQIVND (reference sequence). V trimming: 3 bases; J trimming: 0 bases; junction bases outside the gene matches: 1. The CDR3 totals 15 residues. Produced via immunoSEQ multiplex PCR; TCRdb's table is partial and in-frame only. The sample yields about 21,000 clones, around 91% seen once. Sampled 1 year posttransplant, controls received myeloablative marrow transplants, methotrexate and a calcineurin inhibitor. This sequence joins TRBV19 and TRBJ2-1; TRBD2 aligns across 8 bases. Source: PBMCs, taken about 350 days after allogeneic stem cell transplant with calcineurin inhibitor and methotrexate. The source of this sequence is a female patient aged 25-39 years who received an allogeneic stem cell transplant from an unrelated donor, was CMV-positive, and had acute and chronic GVHD. Some of these T cells may belong to the graft donor. CDR3: CASSIRGGSYNEQFF. CDR3 nucleotide sequence: TGTGCCAGTAGTATTCGGGGGGGCTCCTACAATGAGCAGTTCTTC.